The clone carrying this TCR beta chain was counted only a few times. The data stem from a study of blood T cell repertoires in COVID-19. Clones were sequenced by immunoSEQ multiplex PCR, and TCRdb holds only the in-frame ones, with some missing. The table includes 200,000 to 250,000 clones, nearly 90% detected once. This CDR3 comprises 12 residues. V was pared by 4 bases and J by 5 bases, with 9 bases between. Germline-derived CDR1 and CDR2 are MGHRA and YSYEKL. The specimen sequenced was peripheral blood. The sequence came from a young woman who had recovered from COVID-19. The V and J genes are TRBV4-1 and TRBJ2-7; D possibly corresponds to TRBD2 (5 bases). The CDR3 region is CASSLSGNEQYF. DNA of the CDR3: TGCGCCAGCAGCCTCTCGGGGAACGAGCAGTACTTC.